This entry is about one T cell receptor beta chain. Its antigen is not known. The junction does not match germline at one end; this may be a read error. The sample belongs to a study of cytotoxic CD8 clonotypes in ibrutinib-treated CLL. At the level of the study: Enrolment comprised 10 to 11 relapsed/refractory and more than 14 treatment-naive patients; under 18 were IGHV unmutated. Overall, roughly 25 responses were partial and 2 complete; following median 68 months, roughly 15 patients stayed remitted and approximately 12 progressed.

The targeted sequencing depth was 1 in 200,000 to 1 in 1 million T cells. Profiled with immunoSEQ multiplex PCR; TCRdb holds only in-frame clones, not every one. The sample consists of 330,000 or so clones, 67% of them appearing once. Study results and caveats: Public clonotypes, rarely seen, contracted or held steady on treatment.

The source was PBMCs, collected after 36 months of ibrutinib treatment. This clonotype was sampled from a human donor with chronic lymphocytic leukemia.

The CDR3 loop reads CASSPDRGYYDEQFF. Here the CDR3 DNA reads TGTGCCAGCAGTCCCGACAGGGGCTACTACGATGAGCAGTTCTTC. This chain links TRBV27 with TRBJ2-1; 8 bases line up with TRBD1. This CDR3 has 15 residues. Germline-derived CDR1 and CDR2 are MNHEY and SMNVEV (reference sequence).